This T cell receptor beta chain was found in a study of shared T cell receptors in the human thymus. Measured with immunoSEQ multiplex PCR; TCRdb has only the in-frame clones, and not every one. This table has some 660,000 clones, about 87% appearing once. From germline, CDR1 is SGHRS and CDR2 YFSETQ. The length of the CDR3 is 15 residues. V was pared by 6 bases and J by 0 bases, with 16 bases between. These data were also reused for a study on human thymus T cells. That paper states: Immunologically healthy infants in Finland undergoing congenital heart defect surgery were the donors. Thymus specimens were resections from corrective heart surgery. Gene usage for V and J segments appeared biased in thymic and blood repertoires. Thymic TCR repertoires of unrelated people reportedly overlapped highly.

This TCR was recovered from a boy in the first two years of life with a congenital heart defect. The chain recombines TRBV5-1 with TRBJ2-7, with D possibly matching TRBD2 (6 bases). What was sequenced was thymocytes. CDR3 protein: CASTLPGENSYEQYF. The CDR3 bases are TGCGCCAGCACCCTACCGGGGGAGAACTCCTACGAGCAGTACTTC.